Described below is a single T cell receptor beta chain sequence and its context. With 0 bases clipped from V and 6 bases from J, the junction kept 5 bases outside the gene matches. Germline CDR1 is SGHRS and CDR2 is YFSETQ. The CDR3 length is 15 residues. Original methodology: Estimates of nucleated cell counts were drawn from the amplification of reference gene primers. Using immunoSEQ multiplex PCR, the repertoire was profiled, and TCRdb retains in-frame clones only, with some absent. Clonal size and the V and J genes are those of that table, whereas D and trimming came from the DNA. The table lists approximately 91,000 clones, around nine tenths of them singletons. The record originates from a study of blood T cell repertoires in COVID-19. The wider study: Material from acute and convalescent COVID-19 was sourced from the United States, Italy and Spain. PBMCs, B-cell-depleted T cells, or T cells provided the cDNA or gDNA that made up the material.

The clonotype originates from a man aged 65-85 years with acute or convalescent COVID-19. The chain uses TRBV5-1 and TRBJ1-1; 10 bases align to TRBD1. The sequenced material came from peripheral blood. CDR3 region: CASSLGQGALSEAFF. CDR3 nucleotide sequence: TGCGCCAGCAGCTTGGGACAGGGGGCTTTGTCTGAAGCTTTCTTT.